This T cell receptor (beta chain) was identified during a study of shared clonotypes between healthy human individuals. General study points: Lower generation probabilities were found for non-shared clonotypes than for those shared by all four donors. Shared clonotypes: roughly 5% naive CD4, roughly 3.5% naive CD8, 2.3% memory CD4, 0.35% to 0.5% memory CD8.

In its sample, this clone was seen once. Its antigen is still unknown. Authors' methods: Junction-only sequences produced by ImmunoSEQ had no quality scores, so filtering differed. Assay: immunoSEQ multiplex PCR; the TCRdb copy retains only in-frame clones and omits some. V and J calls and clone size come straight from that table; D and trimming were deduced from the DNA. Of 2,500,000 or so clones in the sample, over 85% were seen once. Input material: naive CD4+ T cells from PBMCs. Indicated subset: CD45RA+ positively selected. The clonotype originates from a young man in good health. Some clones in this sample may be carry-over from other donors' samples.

The CDR3: CASSVSSGLLSNEQFF. The CDR3, as DNA: TGTGCCAGCAGCGTATCATCGGGATTACTTTCCAATGAGCAGTTCTTC. The V and J genes are TRBV9 and TRBJ2-1, with a weak D call TRBD2 (5 bases). The germline V and J ends were trimmed by 1 base and 6 bases, with 17 bases remaining between them. The germline CDR1 and CDR2 sequences are SGDLS and YYNGEE. CDR3 size: 16 residues.